These 30 T cell receptor beta chains originate from one sample sequenced in a study of tumor-infiltrating lymphocytes in primary liver carcinoma. For each extraction, RNA and DNA were obtained together from around 20-30 mg of unsorted bulk tissue. Starting from approximately 470 ng of total RNA, TCR beta cDNA was produced with a primer in the constant region. Three-round nested multiplex PCR performed with slightly modified ARM-PCR produced the TCR beta libraries. Amplification in the first two PCR rounds was performed using TRBV1-TRBV30 forward primers and a C-beta reverse primer for around 11 cycles each. In TCRdb, the multiplex PCR reads were re-called with MiXCR into one record per CDR3 protein. The sample lists about 100,000 distinct CDR3 sequences; roughly 70% were seen once. The sample comprised tumor-adjacent normal liver tissue. These receptors all stem from a man aged 35-49 years with primary liver carcinoma and hepatitis B virus infection.

Worth noting for this clonotype: The junction differs from germline at one of its ends, possibly a read error. The gene calls are TRBV11-2 and TRBJ2-3; 8 nucleotides match TRBD2. Germline V gene sequence: CDR1 SGHAT, CDR2 FQNNGV. The CDR3 spans 19 residues. The CDR3 spells CAISSTWPGTSGSPDTQYF. The CDR3, as DNA: TGTGCCATCAGCTCGACATGGCCCGGCACCAGCGGGAGCCCAGATACGCAGTATTTT.

The sample holds many counts of this clonotype. The V gene is TRBV4-2, the J gene TRBJ2-6; D remains ambiguous. This CDR3 comprises 18 residues. V was cut by 4 bases and J by 0 bases, with 16 bases left in between. The germline gives CDR1 LGHNA, CDR2 YNFKEQ. The CDR3: CASSPDIRPASGANVLTF. Here the CDR3 DNA reads TGTGCCAGCAGCCCCGACATCCGCCCGGCCTCTGGGGCCAACGTCCTGACTTTC.

The table lists this clonotype with a count of one. The conserved closing phenylalanine or tryptophan is absent in this CDR3, likely reflecting a read error. This chain connects TRBV11-2 to TRBJ2-3; perhaps TRBD1 as D (6 bases). V gave up 2 bases and J gave up 0 bases, with 15 bases separating them. From germline, CDR1 is SGHAT and CDR2 FQNNGV. The CDR3 is 17 amino acids. The CDR3 loop reads CASSLTLQGSSTDTQYY. The CDR3, as DNA: TGTGCCAGCAGCTTAACGCTACAGGGATCTAGCACAGATACGCAGTATTAT.

With regard to this clonotype: Likely a read error: the CDR3 ends without its conserved phenylalanine or tryptophan. The rearrangement joins TRBV5-4 to TRBJ2-1, with TRBD2 matching over 8 bases. The CDR3 totals 17 residues. Germline trimming cut 1 base from V and 7 bases from J; bases unmatched to any gene: 13. Germline assignment: CDR1 SGHNT and CDR2 YYREEE (reference sequence). This chain's CDR3 is CASSLRTGGPKDNEQFL. CDR3 DNA sequence: TGTGCCAGCAGCTTGAGGACGGGAGGGCCGAAGGATAATGAGCAGTTCTTA.

Concerning this clonotype: A junction end diverges from the germline sequence, so it may reflect a read error. The V gene is TRBV11-2, the J gene TRBJ2-3; maybe TRBD2 (5 bases). The CDR3 runs 13 residues. CDR1 is SGHAT, CDR2 FQNNGV, per germline. DNA for the CDR3: TGTGCCAGCAGCTTACGCATGGGAGATACGCAGTACTTT. It yields the protein CASSLRMGDTQYF.

Details on this clonotype: A read error is likely, as this CDR3 ends without the conserved phenylalanine or tryptophan. The chain links TRBV11-2 to TRBJ1-2; D is unresolved. Trimming pared 3 bases from V and 4 bases from J, leaving 18 bases between. Germline V lookup: CDR1 SGHAT, CDR2 FQNNGV. CDR3 length: 16 residues. In nucleotides, the CDR3 is TGTGCCAGCAGCTTGGGTGGTGCAGGTACCCTCTATGGCTACACCTCC. Translated, it gives CASSLGGAGTLYGYTS.

As for this clonotype: A read error may account for a junction end that differs from germline. This rearrangement joins TRBV13 to TRBJ2-2; 13 bases line up with TRBD2. Germline-derived CDR1 and CDR2 are PRHDT and FYEKMQ (reference sequence). The CDR3 totals 16 residues. The CDR3 loop is CTSSLRLAGGPGELFF. CDR3 sequence (DNA): TGTACCAGCAGCTTAAGACTAGCGGGAGGACCCGGGGAGCTGTTTTTT.

This clonotype showed up just a few times. The chain links TRBV24-1 to TRBJ2-3, with 10 bases that match TRBD2. V lost 5 bases to trimming and J lost 4 bases; unmatched junction nucleotides: 17. The CDR3 loop spans 19 amino acids. Germline V CDR1 and CDR2: KGHDR, SFDVKD. CDR3 in DNA: TGTGCCACCAGTGGAACTAGCGGGAAGGCCCCCACCCACCCAGATACGCAGTATTTT. Translation: CATSGTSGKAPTHPDTQYF.

This clonotype is a singleton in its sample. This chain links TRBV11-2 with TRBJ2-6; D may be TRBD1 (6 bases). The CDR3 is 18 amino acids. V gave up 5 bases and J gave up 5 bases, with 22 bases separating them. In germline, CDR1 is SGHAT, CDR2 FQNNGV. The CDR3 DNA reads TGTGCCAGCAGCCGACGAACAGGGTTTGTGTCTAGGGCCAACGTCCTGACTTTC. As protein: CASSRRTGFVSRANVLTF. The variable domain in full, completed from reference TRBV11-2 and TRBJ2-6, reads EAGVAQSPRYKIIEKRQSVAFWCNPISGHATLYWYQQILGQGPKLLIQFQNNGVVDDSQLPKDRFSAERLKGVDSTLKIQPAKLEDSAVYLCASSRRTGFVSRANVLTFGAGSRLTVL.

This clonotype was counted many times. The chain carries TRBV13 and TRBJ2-3, with D possibly being TRBD1 (6 bases). Germline V gene sequence: CDR1 PRHDT, CDR2 FYEKMQ (reference sequence). The ends were cut back, 0 bases at V and 4 bases at J, with 11 bases in the middle. The CDR3 has 15 amino acids. CDR3: CASSLGSWGPDTQYF. The CDR3 DNA is TGTGCCAGCAGCTTAGGCAGCTGGGGGCCAGATACGCAGTATTTT.

This clonotype was counted many times. The V gene is TRBV7-9, the J gene TRBJ2-7, with 8 bases identical to TRBD1. Germline V lookup: CDR1 SEHNR, CDR2 FQNEAQ (reference sequence). Trimming removed 3 bases from V and 4 bases from J; junction bases left unmatched: 5. There are 14 residues in the CDR3. The CDR3 here is CASSLTGEGYEQYF. The CDR3 DNA sequence: TGTGCCAGCAGCTTGACAGGGGAAGGGTACGAGCAGTACTTC.

This clonotype has a handful of counts. The V gene is TRBV20-1, the J gene TRBJ2-5; D may be TRBD2 (6 bases). V lost 1 base and J 2 bases, leaving 14 bases between the germline ends. Germline CDR1 reads DFQATT; CDR2 reads SNEGSKA (reference sequence). The CDR3 has 15 amino acids. The CDR3 protein is CSARVSAGLQETQYF. Here the CDR3 DNA reads TGCAGTGCTAGAGTGAGTGCGGGACTTCAAGAGACCCAGTACTTC.

For this clonotype: A much larger clonotype is one base distant, so this may be a read error. The V gene is TRBV29-1, the J gene TRBJ2-7, with TRBD1 as a possible D gene (5 bases). V was trimmed by 3 bases and J by 6 bases, leaving 15 bases between them. CDR3 length equals 13 residues. Per the germline V gene, CDR1 is SQVTM and CDR2 is ANQGSEA. The DNA of the CDR3 is TGCAGCGTTGAGTCCAAGGGGCGAGGCGAGCAGTACTTC. Encoded protein: CSVESKGRGEQYF.

This clonotype showed up many times. The chain carries TRBV11-2 and TRBJ2-5; 7 nucleotides line up with TRBD2. V lost 8 bases, J lost 0 bases, and 6 bases stayed unmatched. In germline, CDR1 is SGHAT, CDR2 FQNNGV. The CDR3 totals 14 residues. In DNA, the CDR3 is TGTGCCAGCGGGGGGGGGGGGGACCAAGAGACCCAGTACTTC. As protein: CASGGGGDQETQYF.

For this clonotype: The junction and the germline gene differ at one end; a read error may be behind it. The gene calls are TRBV4-1 and TRBJ2-1, with TRBD1 identical over 7 bases. Germline assignment: CDR1 MGHRA and CDR2 YSYEKL. CDR3 size: 15 residues. CDR3 amino acids: CASSQVSSRSGGQFF. CDR3 sequence (DNA): TGCGCCAGCAGTCAAGTTTCTAGCAGGTCAGGGGGGCAGTTCTTC.

Of note for this clonotype: The CDR3 does not end in the conserved phenylalanine or tryptophan, so this is likely a read error. This chain joins TRBV29-1 and TRBJ1-2; tentatively, D is TRBD1 (5 bases). CDR1 is SQVTM and CDR2 is ANQGSEA in the germline V gene. CDR3 size: 15 residues. As DNA, the CDR3 is TGCAACGTCAAAGACTGGGGGAGGGAGAACTATGGCTACACCCTC. Translated: CNVKDWGRENYGYTL.

Comment on this clonotype: A much larger clone differs by one base, so this may be a read error. This rearrangement joins TRBV6-5 to TRBJ2-7; 7 bases match TRBD2. The CDR3 covers 14 residues. After removal of 6 bases from V and 7 bases from J, the junction contained 12 bases not matched to a gene. Germline V CDR1 and CDR2: MNHEY, SVGAGI. CDR3 protein: CASRYGLAVGEQYF. In DNA, the CDR3 is TGTGCCAGCAGATACGGCCTAGCGGTGGGGGAGCAGTACTTC.

Details on this clonotype: A read error is likely, as this CDR3 ends without the conserved phenylalanine or tryptophan. V is TRBV6-4 and J is TRBJ2-1, with a possible D match to TRBD2 (6 bases). The CDR3 loop spans 13 amino acids. V shed 2 bases and J shed 13 bases, with 15 bases lying between them. Germline V CDR1 and CDR2: MRHNA, SNTAGT. In DNA form, the CDR3 reads TGTGCCAGCAGTGACACTAGTTTCGGGGGTCAGTTCTTG. The encoded protein is CASSDTSFGGQFL.

The V call is TRBV10-3, the J call TRBJ2-1; 8 nucleotides agree with TRBD2. Germline V gene data show CDR1 as ENHRY and CDR2 as SYGVKD. The CDR3 covers 16 residues. Trimming removed 0 bases from V and 13 bases from J; junction bases left unmatched: 14. CDR3 DNA sequence: TGTGCCATCAGTGAGTCGCCTCCCGGGAGGGATGTTGGACAGTTCTTC. This gives the protein CAISESPPGRDVGQFF.

This clonotype was detected a few times. A much larger clone differs by one base, so this may be a read error. The gene calls are TRBV29-1 and TRBJ2-5; D unresolved. Germline V lookup: CDR1 SQVTM, CDR2 ANQGSEA. The germline V and J ends were trimmed by 4 bases and 4 bases, with 4 bases remaining between them. The CDR3 sequence is 10 residues long. The CDR3, as DNA: TGCAGCGTTGTCGGAGAGACCCAGTACTTC. Its translation is CSVVGETQYF.

This clonotype was detected once. It is unclear where the CDR3 begins or ends on the DNA, so no DNA is shown, and the CDR3 is as TCRdb lists it. The rearrangement joins TRBV11-2 to TRBJ2-3; the table names TRBD1, a call not compared with the DNA. Ends included, the CDR3 has 15 residues. In germline, CDR1 is SGHAT, CDR2 FQNNGV. The CDR3 sequence: CASCLERVGQGSLYF.

With respect to this clonotype: This could be a read error, since a much larger clone is one nucleotide away. This chain connects TRBV12-3 or TRBV12-4 to TRBJ2-7; 8 nucleotides line up with TRBD2. V shed 7 bases and J 7 bases; nucleotides not matched to a gene: 18. The CDR3 spans 16 residues. CDR3 protein: CASTQEAGAGNNEQYF. Written as DNA, the CDR3 is TGTGCCAGCACCCAAGAAGCGGGGGCGGGGAACAATGAGCAGTACTTC.

For this clonotype: Possible read error: a much larger clone is one base away. The chain uses TRBV30 and TRBJ2-5; tentative D call: TRBD1 (6 bases). Germline V gene data show CDR1 as GTSNPN and CDR2 as SVGIG (reference sequence). The CDR3 loop spans 12 amino acids. CDR3 protein: CVWSETGETQYF. Here the CDR3 DNA reads TGTGTCTGGAGTGAGACAGGAGAGACCCAGTACTTC.

Details on this clonotype: Possible read error: a much larger clone is one base away. The J gene is TRBJ2-7, the V gene TRBV12-3 or TRBV12-4; D is unresolved. The CDR3 is 11 amino acids. The CDR3 DNA follows: TGTACCAGCAGCCTTACTCGAGAGCAGTACTTC. This encodes CTSSLTREQYF.

This clonotype has ten or more counts. This sequence joins TRBV12-3 or TRBV12-4 and TRBJ2-1, with D unclear. V was shortened by 7 bases and J by 8 bases, with 12 bases between the two germline ends. The CDR3 runs to 12 residues. CDR3 in amino acids: CASKYVGYEQFF. As DNA, the CDR3 is TGTGCCAGCAAATACGTCGGTTATGAGCAGTTCTTC.

A note on this clonotype: A single base separates this from a much larger clone, so it may be a read error. The chain recombines TRBV5-6 with TRBJ2-3; the D is unclear. The V gene's germline CDR1 is SGHDT and CDR2 YYEEEE. This CDR3 is built from 13 residues. V was clipped by 4 bases and J by 1 base, with 7 bases between them. CDR3 nucleotide sequence: TGTGCCAGCAGCGCCCCGGGCACAGATACGCAGTATTTT. This sequence encodes CASSAPGTDTQYF.

This clonotype appeared a single time. This likely comes from a read error, as the CDR3 has no conserved phenylalanine or tryptophan at its end. This chain links TRBV5-5 with TRBJ2-7, with D hard to call. V gave up 0 bases and J gave up 4 bases, with 8 bases separating them. The length of the CDR3 is 13 residues. Per the germline V gene, CDR1 is SGHKS and CDR2 is YYEKEE (reference sequence). The CDR3 DNA follows: TGTGCCAGCAGCTTGGCTCAGGTATACGAGCAGTACTTA. Its protein is CASSLAQVYEQYL.

The J gene is TRBJ1-2, the V gene TRBV11-2; D not certain. CDR1 and CDR2 (germline): SGHAT, FQNNGV. V was pared by 5 bases and J by 9 bases, with 16 bases between. The CDR3 has 13 residues. CDR3 bases: TGTGCCAGCAGCGCTGCCAGGTCCGGTAGCTACACCTTC. Amino acid sequence: CASSAARSGSYTF.

This clonotype was seen just once. One end of the junction varies from germline; a read error may be responsible. The chain carries TRBV7-9 and TRBJ2-3; possibly TRBD2 for D (6 bases). This CDR3 is 14 amino acids long. Germline CDR1 is SEHNR and CDR2 is FQNEAQ (reference sequence). The CDR3 nucleotides read TGTGCCAGCAGCACTAGCAGGGAGGAGGATACGCGGTATTTT. Its protein product is CASSTSREEDTRYF.

On this clonotype itself: Mismatch with germline at one junction end may stem from a read error. This chain links TRBV5-5 with TRBJ2-7; D unresolved. Germline V gene sequence: CDR1 SGHKS, CDR2 YYEKEE (reference sequence). The CDR3 has 14 amino acids. The CDR3 is CANSLTGKAYEQYF. CDR3 DNA: TGTGCCAACAGCTTGACCGGTAAAGCGTACGAACAGTACTTC.